This is a list of T cell receptor beta chains from one sample in a study of T-cell reconstitution after alpha-beta-depleted transplantation in children. TCRdb fed the PCR reads into MiXCR, producing one record per CDR3 protein. The sample holds approximately 500,000 distinct CDR3 sequences, over 9.5% seen once. The source material was PBMCs, sampled before TCRalphabeta/CD19-depleted stem cell transplant. The receptors come from a child aged 2-15 years with inherited bone marrow failure, due to receive a stem cell transplant. Each CDR3 is given with its conserved first and last residue. A D gene is named only where the DNA matches it firmly. A row's size may be missing; if present it is once, few, many or a size class.

TRBV7-6	many	TRBJ2-3	TRBD2	CASSRVVGLAGGPDTQYF	TGTGCCAGCAGCCGTGTTGTTGGACTAGCGGGAGGGCCAGATACGCAGTATTTT
TRBV6-5	many	TRBJ2-3	TRBD1	CASSYSNRGSDTQYF	TGTGCCAGCAGTTACTCGAACAGGGGGTCAGATACGCAGTATTTT
TRBV6-5	many	TRBJ2-1	NA	CASSHLSGVFF	TGTGCCAGCAGTCACCTATCAGGGGTGTTCTTC
TRBV29-1	many	TRBJ2-7	NA	CSVDGGLGYEQYF	TGCAGCGTTGACGGGGGGCTAGGGTACGAGCAGTACTTC
TRBV4-1	many	TRBJ1-5	NA	CASSQVVHSNQPQHF	TGCGCCAGCAGCCAAGTAGTCCATAGCAATCAGCCCCAGCATTTT
TRBV4-2	many	TRBJ2-3	TRBD2	CASSLSASGTVDTQYF	TGTGCCAGCAGCCTATCGGCTAGCGGGACGGTAGATACGCAGTATTTT
TRBV6-1	NA	TRBJ2-1	TRBD2	CASRIRLARAYNEQFF	TGTGCCAGCAGGATCAGACTAGCGCGGGCCTACAATGAGCAGTTCTTC
TRBV5-6	many	TRBJ2-4	TRBD2	CASSLTGLVNIQYF	TGTGCCAGCAGCCTAACGGGACTAGTGAACATTCAGTACTTC
TRBV12-3/TRBV12-4	many	TRBJ2-7	NA	CASSRDRTSYEQYF	TGTGCCAGCAGTCGCGACAGGACCTCCTACGAGCAGTACTTC
TRBV12-3/TRBV12-4	many	TRBJ2-6	NA	CASRPTVDGANVLTF	TGTGCCAGCAGGCCTACAGTAGATGGGGCCAACGTCCTGACTTTC
TRBV28	many	TRBJ2-1	TRBD2	CASSSILVLAGAEQFF	TGTGCCAGCAGTTCTATCCTAGTCCTAGCGGGAGCAGAGCAGTTCTTC
TRBV12-3/TRBV12-4	many	TRBJ2-1	NA	CASSFFDQGEQFF	TGTGCCAGCAGTTTTTTTGATCAGGGCGAGCAGTTCTTC
TRBV28	NA	TRBJ2-4	NA	CASSFVGAKNIQYF	TGTGCCAGCAGTTTCGTGGGAGCCAAAAACATTCAGTACTTC
TRBV7-2	many	TRBJ1-2	TRBD1	CASSLFGPGQGAGGYTF	TGTGCCAGCAGCTTATTTGGCCCGGGACAGGGGGCTGGTGGCTACACCTTC
TRBV29-1	many	TRBJ2-3	NA	CSVVRGNTQYF	TGCAGCGTTGTGCGGGGCAATACGCAGTATTTT
TRBV6-5	NA	TRBJ2-5	NA	CASSYTGAVGETQYF	TGTGCCAGCAGTTACACGGGGGCGGTAGGGGAGACCCAGTACTTC
TRBV7-2	many	TRBJ2-7	NA	CASSPSGFGDYEQYF	TGTGCCAGCAGCCCCAGCGGCTTCGGGGACTACGAGCAGTACTTC
TRBV7-2	many	TRBJ2-3	NA	CASSSPSTDTQYF	TGTGCCAGCAGCTCGCCTAGCACAGATACGCAGTATTTT
TRBV30	few	TRBJ2-2	NA	CAWKRWVDTGELFF	TGTGCCTGGAAACGTTGGGTAGACACCGGGGAGCTGTTTTTT
TRBV4-3	many	TRBJ2-1	TRBD2	CASSPSGGPSYNEQFF	TGCGCCAGCAGCCCGTCGGGAGGGCCCTCCTACAATGAGCAGTTCTTC